This is a list of T cell receptor beta chains from one sample in a study of CD8+CD57+ T cells in acquired aplastic anemia. One entry per CDR3 protein results from TCRdb running MiXCR on the reads. This sample carries 400,000 to 500,000 distinct CDR3 sequences, 55% to 75% of them seen once, and the ten largest clones take more than 3.5%. Sequenced: sorted CD4+, CD8+, or CD8+CD57+ T cells (not recorded which) from PBMCs. The receptors here all came from a human donor in good health, serving as a control. The CDR3 runs from the conserved cysteine through the conserved F or W.

V gene	CDR3 protein
TRBV7-8	CASSFRGKGTEAFF
TRBV4-1	CASSQVPNGGYTF
TRBV6-5	CAVGSSGTYEQYF
TRBV2	CASSVDRWGGYFF
TRBV20-1	CSARSSGTYEYF
TRBV29-1	CSANSGGRAMDTSF
TRBV20-1	CSASPQTGGAYEQYF
TRBV10-3	CAISEDKGPYGYTF
TRBV7-2	CASSLALAGGPGSEQFF
TRBV2	CASSVGQTSGANVLTF
TRBV11-1	CASSFRAGRAFF
TRBV7-2	CASSPSQGPYNDQF
TRBV2	CASQDLYRVSPLHF
TRBV5-4	CASSFNRVGAYEQYF